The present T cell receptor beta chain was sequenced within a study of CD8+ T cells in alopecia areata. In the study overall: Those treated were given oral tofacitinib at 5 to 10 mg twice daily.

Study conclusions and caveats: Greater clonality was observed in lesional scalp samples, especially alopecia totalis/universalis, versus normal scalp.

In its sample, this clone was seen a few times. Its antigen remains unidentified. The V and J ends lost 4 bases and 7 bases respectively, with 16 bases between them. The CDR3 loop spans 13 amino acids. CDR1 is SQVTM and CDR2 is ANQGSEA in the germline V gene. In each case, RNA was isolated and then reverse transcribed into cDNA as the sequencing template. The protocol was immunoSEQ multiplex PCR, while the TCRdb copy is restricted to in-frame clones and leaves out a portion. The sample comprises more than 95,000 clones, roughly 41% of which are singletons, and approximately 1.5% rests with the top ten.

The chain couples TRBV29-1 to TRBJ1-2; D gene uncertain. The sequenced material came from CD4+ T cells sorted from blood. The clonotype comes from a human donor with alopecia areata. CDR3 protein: CSVGDPVVGGYTF. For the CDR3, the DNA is TGCAGCGTTGGGGATCCTGTGGTTGGTGGCTACACCTTC.